The sequence of this T cell receptor (beta chain) was determined in a study of T cell repertoires in cytomegalovirus infection. Study-level findings and limits: Ex vivo, HLA-C-restricted CMV-specific TCR beta clonotypes prevailed over the rest of the response. Summed frequency of public TCR beta families distinguished CMV carriers with the relevant HLA.

The CDR3 consists of 11 residues. Germline V gene lookup returns CDR1 SQVTM and CDR2 ANQGSEA. To note about this clonotype: Its target is not known. One end of the junction does not line up with germline, which may come from a read error.

TCRdb redid the calling of the reads with MiXCR, one entry per CDR3 protein. The sample shows 250,000 to 300,000 distinct CDR3 sequences, around 15% of them seen only once. Sequencing input: PBMCs. This sequence was found in a human donor in good health (CMV status not recorded). Some clones in this sample may be carry-over from other donors' samples. The V call is TRBV29-1, the J call TRBJ1-1; weak D call: TRBD1 (5 bases). CDR3 amino acids: CSFDVGVEAFF. CDR3 sequence (DNA): TGCAGCTTTGACGTGGGGGTTGAAGCTTTCTTT.